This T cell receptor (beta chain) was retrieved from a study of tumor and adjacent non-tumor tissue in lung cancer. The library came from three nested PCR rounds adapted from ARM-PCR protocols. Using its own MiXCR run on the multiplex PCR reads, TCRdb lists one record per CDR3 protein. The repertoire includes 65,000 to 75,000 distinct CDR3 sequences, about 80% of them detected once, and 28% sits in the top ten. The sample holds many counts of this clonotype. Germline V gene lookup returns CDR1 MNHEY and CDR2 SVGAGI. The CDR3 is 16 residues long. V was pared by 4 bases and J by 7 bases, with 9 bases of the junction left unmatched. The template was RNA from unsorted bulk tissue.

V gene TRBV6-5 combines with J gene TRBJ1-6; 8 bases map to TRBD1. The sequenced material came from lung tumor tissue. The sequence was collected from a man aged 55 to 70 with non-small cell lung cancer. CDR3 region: CASSSNGQGTNSPLHF. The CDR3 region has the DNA TGTGCCAGCAGTTCAAACGGACAGGGAACGAATTCACCCCTCCACTTT.